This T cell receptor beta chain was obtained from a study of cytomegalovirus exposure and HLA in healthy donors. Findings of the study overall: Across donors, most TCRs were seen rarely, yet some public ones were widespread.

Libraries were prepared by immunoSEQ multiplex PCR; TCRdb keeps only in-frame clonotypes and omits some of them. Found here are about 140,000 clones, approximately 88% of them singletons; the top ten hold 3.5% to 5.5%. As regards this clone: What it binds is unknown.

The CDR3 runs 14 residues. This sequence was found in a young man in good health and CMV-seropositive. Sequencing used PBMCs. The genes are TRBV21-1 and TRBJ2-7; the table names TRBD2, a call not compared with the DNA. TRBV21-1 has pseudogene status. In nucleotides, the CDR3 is TGTGCCAGCAGCAAATCTGGAGGGAGTGACGAGCAGTACTTC. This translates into CASSKSGGSDEQYF.